This T cell receptor beta chain originates from a study of T cells expressing NK-cell markers. Across the whole study: CD3+CD56+NKG2C+, CD3+CD56+NKG2C- and CD3+CD56-NKG2C+ T cells, once sorted, supplied the TCR beta repertoires. The sequencing cohort of eight donors included seven HCMV-seropositive individuals and one seronegative individual.

TCR beta cDNA was made by 5'RACE template switching with UMIs. Each CDR3 protein gets one entry in TCRdb, which reprocessed the 5' RACE reads and gives no DNA. Its listing shows 150,000 or so distinct CDR3 sequences. Looked up from germline, CDR1 is SGHTA and CDR2 is FQGTGA. The CDR3 loop spans 15 amino acids. This TCR came from a woman between 50 and 59 years old in good health. Material: blood T cells: a sorted CD56 or NKG2C T cell subset, CD4+ or CD8+ T cells, or bulk PBMC T cells (not recorded which). The rearrangement uses TRBV7-3 and TRBJ2-3; TCRdb's D call of TRBD1 is untestable without DNA. The chain's CDR3 is CASSYTGGGTDTQYF.